This T cell receptor (beta chain) comes out of a study of T cell responses to AZD1222 COVID-19 vaccine. The study, taken as a whole, reports: The study found vaccine-associated CD4 TCRs spanning spike, dominant at 160-218 and 743-854. It was only after the peak T cell response that any repertoires were sampled. In the spike-specific TCR repertoire, nearly half reportedly target unmutated variant regions.

The V gene end was trimmed by 3 bases and the J gene end by 2 bases; junction bases not matched to a gene: 8. Germline CDR1 LGHNA, CDR2 YNFKEQ. This CDR3 is built from 16 residues. Remarks on this clone: What it recognizes is unknown.

The table came from immunoSEQ multiplex PCR; TCRdb's copy has only in-frame clones and leaves some out. This table has some 150,000 clones, more than 70% appearing once. This TCR was sampled from an adult who received the AZD1222 COVID-19 vaccine. Sequenced here: peripheral blood, sampled 28 days after the second AZD1222 dose. The chain combines TRBV4-2 with TRBJ2-7, with 9 bases fitting TRBD2. In DNA, the CDR3 is TGTGCCAGCAGCCAGGCCACTAGCGGGTTTGCCTACGAGCAGTACTTC. It codes for CASSQATSGFAYEQYF.